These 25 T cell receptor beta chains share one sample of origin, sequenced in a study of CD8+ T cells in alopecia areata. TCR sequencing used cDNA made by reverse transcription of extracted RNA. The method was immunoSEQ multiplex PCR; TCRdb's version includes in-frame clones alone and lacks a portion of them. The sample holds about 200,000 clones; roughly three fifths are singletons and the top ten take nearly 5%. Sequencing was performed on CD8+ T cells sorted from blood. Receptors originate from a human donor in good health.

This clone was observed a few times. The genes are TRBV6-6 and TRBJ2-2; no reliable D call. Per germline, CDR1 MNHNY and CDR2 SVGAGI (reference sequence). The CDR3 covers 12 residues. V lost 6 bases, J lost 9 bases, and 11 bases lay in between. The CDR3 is CASSPPSWELFF. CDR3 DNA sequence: TGTGCCAGCAGCCCACCAAGCTGGGAGCTGTTTTTT.

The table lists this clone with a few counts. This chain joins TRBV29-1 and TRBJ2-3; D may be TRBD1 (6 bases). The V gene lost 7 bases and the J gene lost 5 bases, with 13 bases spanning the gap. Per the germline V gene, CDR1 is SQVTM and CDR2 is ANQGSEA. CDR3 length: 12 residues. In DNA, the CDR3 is TGCAGCGCACAGGGCCCCGGAGATACGCAGTATTTT. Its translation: CSAQGPGDTQYF.

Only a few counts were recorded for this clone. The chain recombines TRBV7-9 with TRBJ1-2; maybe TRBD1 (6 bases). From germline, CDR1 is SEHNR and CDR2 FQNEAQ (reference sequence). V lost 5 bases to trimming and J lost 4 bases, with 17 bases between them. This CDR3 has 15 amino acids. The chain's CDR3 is CASSQGTLSGYGYTF. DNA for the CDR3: TGTGCCAGCAGCCAGGGGACCTTATCGGGCTATGGCTACACCTTC.

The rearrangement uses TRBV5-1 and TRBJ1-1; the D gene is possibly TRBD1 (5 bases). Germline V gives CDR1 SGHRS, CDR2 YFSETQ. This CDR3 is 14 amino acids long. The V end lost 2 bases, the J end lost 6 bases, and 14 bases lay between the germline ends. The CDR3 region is CASSLSSGRSEAFF. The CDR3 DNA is TGCGCCAGCAGCTTATCTTCGGGGCGTTCTGAAGCTTTCTTT.

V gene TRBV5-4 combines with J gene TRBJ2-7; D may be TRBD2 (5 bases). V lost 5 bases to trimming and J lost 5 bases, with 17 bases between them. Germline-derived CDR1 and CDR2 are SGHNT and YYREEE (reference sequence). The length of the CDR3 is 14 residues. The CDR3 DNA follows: TGTGCCAGCAGTTACGGGGTAAGCGCCAACGAGCAGTACTTC. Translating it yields CASSYGVSANEQYF.

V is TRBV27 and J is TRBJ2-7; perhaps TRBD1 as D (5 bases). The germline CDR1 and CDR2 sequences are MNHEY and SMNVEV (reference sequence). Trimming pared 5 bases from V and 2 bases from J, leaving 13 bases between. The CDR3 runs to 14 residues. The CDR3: CASSPQEGAYEQYF. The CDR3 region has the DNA TGTGCCAGCAGTCCACAGGAAGGGGCCTACGAGCAGTACTTC.

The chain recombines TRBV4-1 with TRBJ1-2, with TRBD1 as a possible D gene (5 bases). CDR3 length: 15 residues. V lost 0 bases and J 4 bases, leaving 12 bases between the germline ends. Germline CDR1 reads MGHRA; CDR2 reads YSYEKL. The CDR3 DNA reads TGCGCCAGCAGCCAAGATCTTTCAGGGATCTATGGCTACACCTTC. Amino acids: CASSQDLSGIYGYTF.

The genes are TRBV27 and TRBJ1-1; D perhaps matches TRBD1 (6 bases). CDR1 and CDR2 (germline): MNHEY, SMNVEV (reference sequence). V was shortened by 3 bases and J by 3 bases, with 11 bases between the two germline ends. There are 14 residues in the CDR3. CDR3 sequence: CASSFFGTHTEAFF. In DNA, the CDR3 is TGTGCCAGCAGTTTCTTTGGGACACACACTGAAGCTTTCTTT.

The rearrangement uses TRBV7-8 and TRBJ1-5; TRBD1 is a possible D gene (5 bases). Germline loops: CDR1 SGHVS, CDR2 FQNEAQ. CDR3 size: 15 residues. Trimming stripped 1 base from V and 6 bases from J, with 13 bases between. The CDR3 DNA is TGTGCCAGCAGCTTAGGGCAGGGTGTCGTTCAGCCCCAGCATTTT. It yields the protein CASSLGQGVVQPQHF.

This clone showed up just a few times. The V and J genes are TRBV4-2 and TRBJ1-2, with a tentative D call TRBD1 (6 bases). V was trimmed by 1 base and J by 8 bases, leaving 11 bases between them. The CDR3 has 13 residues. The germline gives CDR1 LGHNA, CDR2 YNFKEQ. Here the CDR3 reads CASSQGGAQGYTF. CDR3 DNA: TGTGCCAGCAGCCAAGGGGGGGCGCAGGGCTACACCTTC.

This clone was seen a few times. The CDR3 coding sequence is TGCGCCAGCAGCTTGGCGGGGACAGGGGAGACCTACGAGCAGTACTTC. Its protein product is CASSLAGTGETYEQYF. The gene calls are TRBV5-1 and TRBJ2-7; TRBD1 matches 10 bases. This CDR3 has 16 residues. Unmatched junction bases numbered 5, after V lost 0 bases and J lost 2 bases. Germline V gene lookup returns CDR1 SGHRS and CDR2 YFSETQ.

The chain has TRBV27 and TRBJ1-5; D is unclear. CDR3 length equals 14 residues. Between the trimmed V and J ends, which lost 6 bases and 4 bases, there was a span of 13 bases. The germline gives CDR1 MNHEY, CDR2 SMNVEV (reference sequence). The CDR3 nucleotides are TGTGCCAGCAGATCCGGAACCGCTAATCAGCCCCAGCATTTT. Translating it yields CASRSGTANQPQHF.

The CDR3 nucleotides are TGCGCCAGCAGCCAAGAATGGCTAGCGGGAGATACGCAGTATTTT. This translates into CASSQEWLAGDTQYF. V is TRBV4-1 and J is TRBJ2-3; the match to TRBD2 covers 8 bases. CDR1 and CDR2 (germline): MGHRA, YSYEKL. J gave up 5 bases and V 0 bases, and 4 bases lay outside the gene matches. This CDR3 comprises 15 residues.

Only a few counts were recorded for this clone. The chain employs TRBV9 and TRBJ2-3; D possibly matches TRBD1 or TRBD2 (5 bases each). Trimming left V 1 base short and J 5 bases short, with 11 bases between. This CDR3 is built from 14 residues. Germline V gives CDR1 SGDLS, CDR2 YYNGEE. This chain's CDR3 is CASSVLGPGDTQYF. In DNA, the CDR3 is TGTGCCAGCAGCGTACTGGGACCGGGAGATACGCAGTATTTT. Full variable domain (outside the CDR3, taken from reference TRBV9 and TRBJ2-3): DSGVTQTPKHLITATGQRVTLRCSPRSGDLSVYWYQQSLDQGLQFLIQYYNGEERAKGNILERFSAQQFPDLHSELNLSSLELGDSALYFCASSVLGPGDTQYFGPGTRLTVL.

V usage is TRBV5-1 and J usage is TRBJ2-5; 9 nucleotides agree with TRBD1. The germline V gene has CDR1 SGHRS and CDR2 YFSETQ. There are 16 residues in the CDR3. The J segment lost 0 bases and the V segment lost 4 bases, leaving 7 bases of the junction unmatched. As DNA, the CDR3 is TGCGCCAGCAGCCAGGGAACAGGGGGCTACCAAGAGACCCAGTACTTC. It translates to CASSQGTGGYQETQYF.

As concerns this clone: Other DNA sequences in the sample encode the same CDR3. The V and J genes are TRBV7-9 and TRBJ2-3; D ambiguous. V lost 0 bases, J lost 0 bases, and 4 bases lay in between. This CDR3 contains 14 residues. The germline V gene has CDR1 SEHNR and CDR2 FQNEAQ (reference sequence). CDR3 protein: CASSLAGSTDTQYF. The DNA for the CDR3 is TGTGCCAGCAGCTTAGCAGGCAGCACAGATACGCAGTATTTT.

CDR3 nucleotides: TGTGCCAGCAGCGAGCCGGGCAGGGAGAACTATGGCTACACCTTC. Its translation: CASSEPGRENYGYTF. The gene calls are TRBV11-2 and TRBJ1-2; a weak D match, TRBD1 (5 bases). Trimming left V 5 bases short and J 2 bases short, with 15 bases between. Per the germline V gene, CDR1 is SGHAT and CDR2 is FQNNGV. CDR3 size: 15 residues. The full variable domain, in which reference TRBV11-2 and TRBJ1-2 provide the parts outside the CDR3, is EAGVAQSPRYKIIEKRQSVAFWCNPISGHATLYWYQQILGQGPKLLIQFQNNGVVDDSQLPKDRFSAERLKGVDSTLKIQPAKLEDSAVYLCASSEPGRENYGYTFGSGTRLTVV.

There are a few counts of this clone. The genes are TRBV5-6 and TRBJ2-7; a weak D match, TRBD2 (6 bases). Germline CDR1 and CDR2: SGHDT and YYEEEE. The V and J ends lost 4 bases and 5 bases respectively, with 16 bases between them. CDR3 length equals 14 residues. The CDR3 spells CASSPDLDYNEQYF. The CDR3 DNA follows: TGTGCCAGCAGCCCGGATCTGGACTACAACGAGCAGTACTTC.

The CDR3 sequence is CASSMASGANVLTF. Here the CDR3 DNA reads TGCGCCAGCAGCATGGCCTCTGGGGCCAACGTCCTGACTTTC. This sequence joins TRBV5-1 and TRBJ2-6; the D is unclear. Per germline, CDR1 SGHRS and CDR2 YFSETQ. The germline V and J ends were trimmed by 4 bases and 0 bases, with 5 bases remaining between them. The CDR3 runs to 14 residues.

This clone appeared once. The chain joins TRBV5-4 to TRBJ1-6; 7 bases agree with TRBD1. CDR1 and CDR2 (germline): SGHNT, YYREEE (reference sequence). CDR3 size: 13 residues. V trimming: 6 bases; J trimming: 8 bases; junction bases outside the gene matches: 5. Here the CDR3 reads CASKGTVHSPLHF. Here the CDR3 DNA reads TGTGCCAGCAAGGGGACAGTCCATTCACCCCTCCACTTT.

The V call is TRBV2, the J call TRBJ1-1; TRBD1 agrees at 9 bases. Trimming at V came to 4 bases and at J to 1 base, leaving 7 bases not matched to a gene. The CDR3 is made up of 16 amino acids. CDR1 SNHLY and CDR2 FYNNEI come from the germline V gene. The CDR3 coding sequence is TGTGCCAGCAGTGTCCCCTTGGACAGGGGGAACACTGAAGCTTTCTTT. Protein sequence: CASSVPLDRGNTEAFF.

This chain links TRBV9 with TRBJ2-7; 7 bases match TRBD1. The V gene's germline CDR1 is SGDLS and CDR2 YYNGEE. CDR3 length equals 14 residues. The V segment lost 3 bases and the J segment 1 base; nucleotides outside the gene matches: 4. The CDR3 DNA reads TGTGCCAGCAGCGAAGGGGACAGTTCCTACGAGCAGTACTTC. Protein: CASSEGDSSYEQYF.

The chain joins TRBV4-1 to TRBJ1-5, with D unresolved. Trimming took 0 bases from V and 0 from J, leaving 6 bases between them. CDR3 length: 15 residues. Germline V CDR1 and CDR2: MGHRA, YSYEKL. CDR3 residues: CASSQDILSNQPQHF. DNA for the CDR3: TGCGCCAGCAGCCAAGATATCCTTAGCAATCAGCCCCAGCATTTT.

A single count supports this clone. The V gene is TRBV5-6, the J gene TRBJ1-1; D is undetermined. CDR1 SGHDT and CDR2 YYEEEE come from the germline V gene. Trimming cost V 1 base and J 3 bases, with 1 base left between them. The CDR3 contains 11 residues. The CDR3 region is CASSLYTEAFF. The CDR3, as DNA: TGTGCCAGCAGCTTGTACACTGAAGCTTTCTTT.

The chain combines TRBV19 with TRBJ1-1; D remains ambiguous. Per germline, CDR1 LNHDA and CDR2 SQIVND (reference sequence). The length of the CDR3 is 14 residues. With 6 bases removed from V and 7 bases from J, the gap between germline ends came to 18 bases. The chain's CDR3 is CASRGGGKLDEAFF. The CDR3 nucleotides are TGTGCCAGTAGGGGAGGAGGGAAATTGGATGAAGCTTTCTTT.